One and the same sample provided the 29 T cell receptor beta chains below, sequenced in a study of metastatic and nonmetastatic thyroid tumors. MiXCR was used by TCRdb to re-call the PCR reads. The table lists about 23,000 clones, around 20% of them singletons. Among the patients, none had received any treatment before thyroid surgery. The sequenced sample consisted of blood. These receptors all stem from a female donor with papillary thyroid cancer or a benign thyroid nodule (not recorded which). Some clones in this sample may be carry-over from other donors' samples.

In its sample, this clone is medium-sized. The chain recombines TRBV18 with TRBJ2-1; tentatively, D is TRBD1 (6 bases). The V end was cut by 3 bases, the J end by 5 bases, with 11 bases between. This CDR3 comprises 14 residues. CDR1 and CDR2 (germline): KGHSH, LQKENI. The CDR3 reads CASSPGDNNNEQFF. The CDR3 nucleotides are TGTGCCAGCTCACCTGGGGACAATAACAATGAGCAGTTCTTC.

Ten or more counts support this clone. The V call is TRBV4-1, the J call TRBJ2-7; D is ambiguous. Trimming shortened V by 0 bases and J by 2 bases, and 11 bases separated the two germline ends. The CDR3 is 15 amino acids. Germline loops: CDR1 MGHRA, CDR2 YSYEKL. CDR3 region: CASSQEIRAPYEQYF. CDR3 nucleotides: TGCGCCAGCAGCCAAGAAATCCGGGCCCCCTACGAGCAGTACTTC.

The sample holds a few counts of this clone. The genes are TRBV6-2 or TRBV6-3 and TRBJ2-1; D is possibly TRBD1 or TRBD2 (6 bases each). Trimming removed 0 bases from V and 9 bases from J, with 27 bases in between. There are 19 residues in the CDR3. Germline CDR1 is MNHEY and CDR2 is SVGEGT. CDR3 region: CASSYSRGRRGLGDCEQFF. CDR3 in DNA: TGTGCCAGCAGTTACTCGAGGGGCCGCAGGGGCCTAGGGGACTGTGAGCAGTTCTTC.

This clone has ten or more counts. The V and J genes are TRBV7-3 and TRBJ2-2, with D possibly TRBD2 on 6 matching bases. Germline CDR1 reads SGHTA; CDR2 reads FQGTGA. The CDR3 is 14 amino acids. The V and J ends lost 2 bases and 7 bases respectively, with 11 bases between them. The CDR3 loop is CASSLGGADGELFF. In DNA, the CDR3 is TGTGCCAGCAGCTTAGGAGGGGCGGACGGGGAGCTGTTTTTT. Together with reference TRBV7-3 and TRBJ2-2, the CDR3 gives the full variable domain: GAGVSQTPSNKVTEKGKYVELRCDPISGHTALYWYRQSLGQGPEFLIYFQGTGAADDSGLPNDRFFAVRPEGSVSTLKIQRTERGDSAVYLCASSLGGADGELFFGEGSRLTVL.

This chain connects TRBV6-2 or TRBV6-3 to TRBJ1-1; 7 bases are a match to TRBD1. The V gene's germline CDR1 is MNHEY and CDR2 SVGEGT. J lost 2 bases, V lost 0 bases, and 3 bases had no gene match. The CDR3 extends over 15 amino acids. Here the CDR3 reads CASSYSRQGNTEAFF. CDR3 bases: TGTGCCAGCAGTTACTCGAGACAGGGTAACACTGAAGCTTTCTTT.

This clone came up many times. The rearrangement links TRBV5-1 to TRBJ1-4; TRBD1 matches 7 bases. J was trimmed by 0 bases and V by 1 base; bases with no gene match: 0. Germline V gives CDR1 SGHRS, CDR2 YFSETQ. CDR3 length: 15 residues. This CDR3 reads CASSLTGATNEKLFF. CDR3 sequence (DNA): TGCGCCAGCAGCTTGACAGGGGCAACTAATGAAAAACTGTTTTTT.

The chain carries TRBV24-1 and TRBJ2-7, with 7 bases identical to TRBD1. This CDR3 region has 13 residues. The V gene's germline CDR1 is KGHDR and CDR2 SFDVKD. V lost 2 bases, J lost 6 bases, and 3 bases stayed unmatched. CDR3 sequence: CATSDSTGSEQYF. The CDR3 region has the DNA TGTGCCACCAGTGATTCGACAGGGTCCGAGCAGTACTTC.

Comment on this clone: Being one base from a much bigger clone, this may be a read error. This same CDR3 is encoded by further DNA sequences in the sample. V is TRBV24-1 and J is TRBJ2-7; 8 bases are shared with TRBD1. CDR1 and CDR2 from the germline V gene are KGHDR and SFDVKD. This CDR3 contains 12 residues. V was clipped by 7 bases and J by 4 bases; unmatched bases: 2. The CDR3 loop reads CATRGQGYEQYF. CDR3 bases: TGTGCCACCAGAGGACAGGGTTACGAGCAGTACTTC.

This clone has a handful of counts. The rearrangement uses TRBV28 and TRBJ2-1, with 7 bases matching TRBD2. The CDR3 runs to 14 residues. The germline V gene has CDR1 MDHEN and CDR2 SYDVKM. V lost 6 bases and J lost 7; bases outside the gene matches: 9. The CDR3 is CASRTAGNWNEQFF. The CDR3 DNA reads as TGTGCCAGCAGAACAGCGGGAAATTGGAATGAGCAGTTCTTC.

This clone was detected only once. This chain uses TRBV11-1 with TRBJ2-1; D possibly matches TRBD1 or TRBD2 (5 bases each). This CDR3 comprises 16 residues. Germline-derived CDR1 and CDR2 are SGHAT and FQDESV (reference sequence). Trimming removed 4 bases from V and 5 bases from J, with 18 bases in between. The CDR3 loop is CASSSEGSTINNEQFF. The CDR3, as DNA: TGTGCCAGCAGCTCCGAGGGGAGCACGATTAACAATGAGCAGTTCTTC. Variable domain in full (rest from reference TRBV11-1 and TRBJ2-1): EAEVAQSPRYKITEKSQAVAFWCDPISGHATLYWYRQILGQGPELLVQFQDESVVDDSQLPKDRFSAERLKGVDSTLKIQPAELGDSAMYLCASSSEGSTINNEQFFGPGTRLTVL.

The chain uses TRBV6-1 and TRBJ1-2, with D possibly matching TRBD1 (6 bases). Germline CDR1 MNHNS, CDR2 SASEGT. This CDR3 contains 14 residues. The germline V and J ends were trimmed by 5 bases and 3 bases, with 13 bases remaining between them. DNA of the CDR3: TGTGCCAGCAGTTCCCGACAGGCCTACTATGGCTACACCTTC. It is translated as CASSSRQAYYGYTF.

This clone has more than one count but fewer than ten. This rearrangement joins TRBV2 to TRBJ1-1; D unclear. The germline V gene has CDR1 SNHLY and CDR2 FYNNEI. This CDR3 has 10 amino acids. V was pared by 8 bases and J by 5 bases, with 6 bases between. The CDR3 reads CASSGTEAFF. In DNA form, the CDR3 reads TGTGCCAGCTCAGGAACTGAAGCTTTCTTT. Looking up the rest from reference TRBV2 and TRBJ1-1 gives the full variable domain: EPEVTQTPSHQVTQMGQEVILRCVPISNHLYFYWYRQILGQKVEFLVSFYNNEISEKSEIFDDQFSVERPDGSNFTLKIRSTKLEDSAMYFCASSGTEAFFGQGTRLTVV.

The chain joins TRBV7-2 to TRBJ1-5; TRBD1 agrees at 7 bases. Germline trimming cut 2 bases from V and 4 bases from J; bases unmatched to any gene: 2. The V gene's germline CDR1 is SGHTA and CDR2 FQGNSA. The CDR3 is 14 residues long. The CDR3 DNA reads as TGTGCCAGCAGCTTACAACAGGGGAATCAGCCCCAGCATTTT. This sequence encodes CASSLQQGNQPQHF.

This clone showed up many times. The chain recombines TRBV4-3 with TRBJ2-3; D call uncertain. The CDR3 sequence is 14 residues long. Trimming shortened V by 0 bases and J by 4 bases, and 8 bases separated the two germline ends. The germline V gene encodes CDR1 LGHNA and CDR2 YSLEER. Here the CDR3 DNA reads TGCGCCAGCAGCCAAGACGGCAACTCAGATACGCAGTATTTT. Its translation is CASSQDGNSDTQYF.

This clone was found many times. The genes are TRBV28 and TRBJ1-4; maybe TRBD1 (5 bases). The CDR3 consists of 17 residues. V was clipped by 3 bases and J by 2 bases, with 16 bases between them. The germline CDR1 and CDR2 sequences are MDHEN and SYDVKM. The CDR3 here is CASSFLGVGGTNEKLFF. The CDR3 DNA sequence: TGTGCCAGCAGTTTTTTGGGGGTCGGTGGGACTAATGAAAAACTGTTTTTT.

This clone was detected ten times or more. The same CDR3 can be traced to other DNA sequences in this sample. V is TRBV20-1 and J is TRBJ2-7; tentative D call: TRBD1 (5 bases). Trimming shortened V by 1 base and J by 2 bases, and 15 bases separated the two germline ends. CDR1 is DFQATT, CDR2 SNEGSKA, per germline (reference sequence). There are 15 residues in the CDR3. The chain's CDR3 is CSARGIPYRTYEQYF. The CDR3 DNA follows: TGCAGTGCTAGAGGTATCCCTTACAGGACCTACGAGCAGTACTTC.

This clone has a count of ten or more. Since a much larger clone is just one base distant, this may be a read error. As DNA, the CDR3 is TGTGCCAGTAGTTACCTTGGGACGGGGAACACTGAAGCTTTCTTT. This gives the protein CASSYLGTGNTEAFF. The chain joins TRBV6-2 or TRBV6-3 to TRBJ1-1; possible D gene TRBD1, 5 bases. CDR1 and CDR2 from the germline V gene are MNHEY and SVGEGT. The CDR3 covers 15 residues.

For this clone: One base away lies a much larger clone, so this may be a sequencing read error. The sample carries other DNA sequences with the same CDR3. The chain links TRBV5-1 to TRBJ2-1; 8 positions agree with TRBD1. This CDR3 has 15 residues. Germline V CDR1 and CDR2: SGHRS, YFSETQ. The junction had 9 bases not matched to a gene; V was cut back by 0 bases and J by 10 bases. For the CDR3, the DNA is TGCGCCAGCAGCTTGGGTGGCAGGGGGCTCAACGAGCAGTTCTTC. This codes for CASSLGGRGLNEQFF.

This clone was seen at least ten times. This sequence joins TRBV25-1 and TRBJ1-2, with D maybe TRBD1 (6 bases). The germline CDR1 and CDR2 sequences are MGHDK and SYGVNS. V lost 4 bases to trimming and J lost 6 bases, with 12 bases between them. The CDR3 covers 13 residues. Here the CDR3 reads CASSGGGLNGYTF. The CDR3 DNA is TGTGCCAGCAGTGGGGGGGGGCTTAATGGCTACACCTTC.

There are many counts of this clone. The CDR3 region is CASDLETQYF. The CDR3 region has the DNA TGTGCCAGCGACCTGGAGACCCAGTACTTC. This chain connects TRBV7-9 to TRBJ2-5; D remains ambiguous. This CDR3 is built from 10 residues. Germline V lookup: CDR1 SEHNR, CDR2 FQNEAQ (reference sequence). V shed 8 bases and J shed 5 bases, with 6 bases lying between them.

This clone was picked up many times. The chain joins TRBV28 to TRBJ1-1; TRBD1 aligns across 7 bases. The CDR3 is 13 amino acids. Germline-derived CDR1 and CDR2 are MDHEN and SYDVKM. V dropped 8 bases and J dropped 4; count of bases not matched to a gene: 7. CDR3 protein: CASRPAGGTEAFF. CDR3 sequence (DNA): TGTGCCAGCCGCCCCGCAGGGGGCACTGAAGCTTTCTTT.

The sample holds many counts of this clone. This sequence joins TRBV6-2 or TRBV6-3 and TRBJ2-7; the D gene is possibly TRBD1 (6 bases). Germline-derived CDR1 and CDR2 are MNHEY and SVGEGT. The CDR3 spans 15 residues. V shed 4 bases and J shed 0 bases, with 13 bases lying between them. For the CDR3, the DNA is TGTGCCAGCAGTTTTGGGGGCAGGAGCTCCTACGAGCAGTACTTC. Translation: CASSFGGRSSYEQYF.

This clone was seen ten or more times. The chain couples TRBV20-1 to TRBJ1-2; D is uncertain. Germline V gene data show CDR1 as DFQATT and CDR2 as SNEGSKA (reference sequence). V was pared by 1 base and J by 4 bases, with 16 bases between. The length of the CDR3 is 15 residues. CDR3 sequence: CSARASVDGIYGYTF. For the CDR3, the DNA is TGCAGTGCTAGAGCCTCCGTCGACGGAATCTATGGCTACACCTTC.

The genes are TRBV11-1 and TRBJ2-1, with 7 positions matching TRBD1. This CDR3 region has 15 residues. Germline V lookup: CDR1 SGHAT, CDR2 FQDESV (reference sequence). V dropped 7 bases and J dropped 5; count of bases not matched to a gene: 11. CDR3 sequence reads: CASISTGTVNNEQFF. CDR3 DNA sequence: TGTGCCAGCATTTCGACCGGGACAGTGAACAATGAGCAGTTCTTC.

The sample holds a few counts of this clone. The chain combines TRBV10-1 with TRBJ1-1; no definite D call. This CDR3 is 13 amino acids long. Germline CDR1 and CDR2: WNHNN and SYGVQD (reference sequence). V dropped 8 bases and J dropped 4 bases, with 14 bases sitting between them. CDR3 DNA: TGCGCCAGCGGTGTGTGGCTGCGCACTGAAGCTTTCTTT. Translation: CASGVWLRTEAFF.

In this sample, this clone turned up once. At one of its ends the junction is not consistent with the germline gene, which may arise from a read error. V usage is TRBV11-2 and J usage is TRBJ1-3, with D hard to call. This CDR3 is built from 13 residues. Germline values: CDR1 SGHAT, CDR2 FQNNGV. CDR3 sequence reads: CASSFPASKVLDF. In DNA form, the CDR3 reads TGTGCCAGCAGCTTCCCCGCATCCAAGGTCCTGGATTTT.

This clone was detected many times. The V call is TRBV7-2, the J call TRBJ2-1, with TRBD2 matching 9 bases. CDR3 length: 15 residues. V dropped 7 bases and J dropped 3; count of bases not matched to a gene: 7. The V gene's germline CDR1 is SGHTA and CDR2 FQGNSA. The CDR3 loop is CASNTGTSHYNEQFF. Written as DNA, the CDR3 is TGTGCCAGCAACACCGGGACTAGCCACTACAATGAGCAGTTCTTC. The full variable domain, completed using reference TRBV7-2 and TRBJ2-1, is GAGVSQSPSNKVTEKGKDVELRCDPISGHTALYWYRQSLGQGLEFLIYFQGNSAPDKSGLPSDRFSAERTGGSVSTLTIQRTQQEDSAVYLCASNTGTSHYNEQFFGPGTRLTVL.

This clone was observed many times. The V and J genes are TRBV7-9 and TRBJ2-1; D could derive from TRBD1 or TRBD2 (5 bases each). The germline gives CDR1 SEHNR, CDR2 FQNEAQ (reference sequence). V was shortened by 4 bases and J by 4 bases, with 17 bases between the two germline ends. The CDR3 extends over 16 amino acids. The CDR3 loop reads CASSSIAGTEYNEQFF. The CDR3 region has the DNA TGTGCCAGCAGCTCCATAGCCGGGACGGAATACAATGAGCAGTTCTTC. Filled out from reference TRBV7-9 and TRBJ2-1, the complete variable domain reads DTGVSQNPRHKITKRGQNVTFRCDPISEHNRLYWYRQTLGQGPEFLTYFQNEAQLEKSRLLSDRFSAERPKGSFSTLEIQRTEQGDSAMYLCASSSIAGTEYNEQFFGPGTRLTVL.

The CDR3 loop is CASGQFYSGNTIYF. In nucleotides, the CDR3 is TGTGCCAGCGGACAGTTTTACTCTGGAAACACCATATATTTT. The V and J genes are TRBV28 and TRBJ1-3; possible D gene TRBD1, 6 bases. The V gene's germline CDR1 is MDHEN and CDR2 SYDVKM. Deletions cut 8 bases from V and 0 bases from J, with 11 bases between. CDR3 length: 14 amino acids.